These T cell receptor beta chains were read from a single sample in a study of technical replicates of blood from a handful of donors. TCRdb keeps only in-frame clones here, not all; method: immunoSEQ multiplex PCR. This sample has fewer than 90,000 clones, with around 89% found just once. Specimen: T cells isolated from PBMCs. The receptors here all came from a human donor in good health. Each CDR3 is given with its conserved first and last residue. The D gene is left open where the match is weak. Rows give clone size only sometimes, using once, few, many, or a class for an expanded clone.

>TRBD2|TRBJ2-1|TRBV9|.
TGTGCCAGCAGCGTACTAGCGGGCAATGAGCAGTTCTTC
CASSVLAGNEQFF
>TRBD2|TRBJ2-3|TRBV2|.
TGTGCCAGCAGTGGCGTTAGCGGGGACACAGATACGCAGTATTTT
CASSGVSGDTDTQYF
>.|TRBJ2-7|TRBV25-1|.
TGTGCCAGCAGTGCTTACAGGGATGGGGACTACGAGCAGTACTTC
CASSAYRDGDYEQYF
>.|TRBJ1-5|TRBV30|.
TGTGCCTGGAGCCCTTATCAGGGTTACAATCAGCCCCAGCATTTT
CAWSPYQGYNQPQHF
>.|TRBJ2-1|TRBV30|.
TGTGCCTGGAGTGTTTGGGGCCAGGGGTCTTACAATGAGCAGTTCTTC
CAWSVWGQGSYNEQFF
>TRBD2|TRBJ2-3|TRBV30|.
TGTGCCTGTGGGACTAAAATAACAGATACGCAGTATTTT
CACGTKITDTQYF
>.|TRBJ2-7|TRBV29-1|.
TGCAGCTTCATTAGGGGTCACGAGCAGTACTTC
CSFIRGHEQYF
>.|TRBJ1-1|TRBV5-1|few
TGCGCCAGCAGCGTTACAGGGTATACTGAAGCTTTCTTT
CASSVTGYTEAFF
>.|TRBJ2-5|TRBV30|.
TGTGCCTGGGGGGAAGGGGGTACGGGGGAGACCCAGTACTTC
CAWGEGGTGETQYF
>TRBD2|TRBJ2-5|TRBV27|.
TGTGCCAGCAGTTTACAGGGACTAGCGGGAGTTGAGACCCAGTACTTC
CASSLQGLAGVETQYF
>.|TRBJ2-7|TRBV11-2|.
TGTGCCAGCAGCGAGGGATGGGCGGAGGAGCAGTACTTC
CASSEGWAEEQYF
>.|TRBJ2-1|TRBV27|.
TGTGCCAGCAGTTTAGGTAGCCTCAATGAGCAGTTCTTC
CASSLGSLNEQFF
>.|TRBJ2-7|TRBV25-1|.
TGTGCCAGCAGTGACCAGGACTTCTCCTCTTCCGAGCAGTACTTC
CASSDQDFSSSEQYF
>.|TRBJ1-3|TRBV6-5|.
TGTGCCAGCAGTTCAGACAGGAAAGTGAACACCATATATTTT
CASSSDRKVNTIYF
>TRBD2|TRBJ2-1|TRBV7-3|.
TGTGCCAGCAGCGATGAACTAGCGGGACCTGAGCAGTTCTTC
CASSDELAGPEQFF
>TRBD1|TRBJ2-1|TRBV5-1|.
TGCGCCAGCAGCCGGACGGGACAGGGGAGGGATGGTGAGCAGTTCTTC
CASSRTGQGRDGEQFF
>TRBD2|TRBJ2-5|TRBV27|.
TGTGCCAGCAAAGCGCTGGGGCCGGGACTAGCGCTACAAGAGACCCAGTACTTC
CASKALGPGLALQETQYF
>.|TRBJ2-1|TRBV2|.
TGTGCCGGAGGGGTAGGAACCTACAATGAGCAGTTCTTC
CAGGVGTYNEQFF
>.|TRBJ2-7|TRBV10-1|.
TGCGCCAGCAGGCCAGAAATCTCCTACGAGCAGTACTTC
CASRPEISYEQYF
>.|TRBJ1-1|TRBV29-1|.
TGCAGCGCCCTGCTAAACACTGAAGCTTTCTTT
CSALLNTEAFF
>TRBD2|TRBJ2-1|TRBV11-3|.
TGTGCCAGCAGCTTTTCTGCGGGGGAATACAATGAGCAGTTCTTC
CASSFSAGEYNEQFF
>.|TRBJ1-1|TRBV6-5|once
TGTGCCAGCAGTTACGGGGCCGTTGCTGAAGCTTTCTTT
CASSYGAVAEAFF
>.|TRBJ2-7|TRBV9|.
TGTGCCAGCAGCGTAGGACAGATCTCCTACGAGCAGTACTTC
CASSVGQISYEQYF
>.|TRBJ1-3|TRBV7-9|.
TGTGCCAGCAGGAGTACAGGGCAGGCTGGAAACACCATATATTTT
CASRSTGQAGNTIYF
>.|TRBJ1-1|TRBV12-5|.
TGTGCTAGTGGACCACGTCAGGGGACTGAAGCTTTCTTT
CASGPRQGTEAFF
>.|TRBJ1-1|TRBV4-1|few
TGCGCCAGCAGCCAGCTATGGGAGGATTTGGAAGCTTTCTTT
CASSQLWEDLEAFF
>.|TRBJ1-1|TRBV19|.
TGTGCCAGTAGTTGGGGAACCGGGACACCTGGTGAAGCTTTCTTT
CASSWGTGTPGEAFF
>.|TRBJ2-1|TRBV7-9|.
TGTGCCAGCAGTACGGGCAATGAGCAGTTCTTC
CASSTGNEQFF
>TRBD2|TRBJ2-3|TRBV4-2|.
TGTGCCAGCAGCCAAGAGTACAGCGGGAGTTCCCCAGATACGCAGTATTTT
CASSQEYSGSSPDTQYF
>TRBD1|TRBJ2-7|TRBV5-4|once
TGTGCCAGCAGCGCACCGGACAGGGTGATATACGAGCAGTACTTC
CASSAPDRVIYEQYF
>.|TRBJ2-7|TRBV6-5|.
TGTGCCAGCATGCGTTATTCCTACGAGCAGTACTTC
CASMRYSYEQYF
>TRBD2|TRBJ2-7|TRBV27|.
TGTGCCAGCAGTTTGTCACTAGCGGCTTACGAGCAGTACTTC
CASSLSLAAYEQYF
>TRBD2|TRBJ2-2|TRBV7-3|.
TGTGCCAGCAGGCCTAGCGGGTCAGTGAACACCGGGGAGCTGTTTTTT
CASRPSGSVNTGELFF
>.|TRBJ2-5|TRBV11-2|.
TGTGCCAGCAGCTTCGAGGAGACCCAGTACTTC
CASSFEETQYF
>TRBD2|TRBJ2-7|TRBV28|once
TGTGCCAGCACTCTAGCGGGAGCGTCCTACGAGCAGTACTTC
CASTLAGASYEQYF
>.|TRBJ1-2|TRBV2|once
TGTGCCAGCAGTGTGGCGGGGAACAGCTACACCTTC
CASSVAGNSYTF
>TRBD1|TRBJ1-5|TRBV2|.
TGTGCCAGCAGTGCGGACAGGGGCCGAGGTCAGCCCCAGCATTTT
CASSADRGRGQPQHF
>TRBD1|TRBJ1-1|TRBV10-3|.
TGTGCCATCAGTGAGTACCCCGAGACAGGGGGTACTGAAGCTTTCTTT
CAISEYPETGGTEAFF
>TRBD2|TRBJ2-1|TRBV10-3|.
TGTGCCACCACTAGCGGGGGCGGAAATGAGCAGTTCTTC
CATTSGGGNEQFF
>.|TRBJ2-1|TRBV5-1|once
TGCGCCAGCAGCCTGGGACTTTACAATGAGCAGTTCTTC
CASSLGLYNEQFF
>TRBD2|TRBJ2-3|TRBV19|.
TGTGCCAGTAGTGCGACTAGCGGGGACACAGATACGCAGTATTTT
CASSATSGDTDTQYF
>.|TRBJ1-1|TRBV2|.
TGTGCCAGCAGTAGGGCAGGGGACCCTGAAGCTTTCTTT
CASSRAGDPEAFF
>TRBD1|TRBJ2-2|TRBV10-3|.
TGTGCCATCAACGACAGGGGGCAAACCGGGGAGCTGTTTTTT
CAINDRGQTGELFF
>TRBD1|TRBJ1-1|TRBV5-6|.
TGTGCCAGCAGCTTGGAGGGGGCGCGGGACACTGAAGCTTTCTTT
CASSLEGARDTEAFF
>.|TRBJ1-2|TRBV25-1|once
TGTGCCAGCAGTGATTGGAGTACGTTTGGTGGCTACACCTTC
CASSDWSTFGGYTF
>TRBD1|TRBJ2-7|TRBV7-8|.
TGTGCCAGCAGCCGAGACAGGGGGTTCAGCGGGCAGCCCTACGAGCAGTACTTC
CASSRDRGFSGQPYEQYF
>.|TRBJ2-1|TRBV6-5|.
TGTGCCAGCAGTTGGTCGGGAGAATCCATGATTGAGCAGTTCTTC
CASSWSGESMIEQFF
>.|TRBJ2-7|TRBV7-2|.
TGTGCCAGCAGCTTAGCTTTTTCGCAGTCCTACGAGCAGTACTTC
CASSLAFSQSYEQYF
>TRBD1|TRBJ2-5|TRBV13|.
TGTGCCAGCAGCTCGACCGGGACAGGGGAACAGACCCAGTACTTC
CASSSTGTGEQTQYF
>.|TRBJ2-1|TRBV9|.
TGTGCCAGCAGCGTAGATACCCCCCGGGCCTACAATGAGCAGTTCTTC
CASSVDTPRAYNEQFF
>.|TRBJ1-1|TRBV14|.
TGTGCCAGCAGCCAACGGTCCATTTTGGAAGCTTTCTTT
CASSQRSILEAFF
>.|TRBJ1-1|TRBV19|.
TGTGCCAGTAGGAGGAACACTGAAGCTTTCTTT
CASRRNTEAFF
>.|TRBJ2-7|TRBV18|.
TGTGCCAGCTCACCACCCGCTCAACGCGCCGAGCAGTACTTC
CASSPPAQRAEQYF
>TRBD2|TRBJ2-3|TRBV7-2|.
TGTGCCAGCAGCTTCATGGCGGTAGCGGGAGCACGCACAGATACGCAGTATTTT
CASSFMAVAGARTDTQYF
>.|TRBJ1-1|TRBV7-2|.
TGTGCCAGCAGCTTCGGCAGGGTGGTACCTGAAGCTTTCTTT
CASSFGRVVPEAFF